The T cell receptor (beta chain) described here comes from a study of CD8 T cells in ankylosing spondylitis. TCRdb used MiXCR to reprocess the 5' RACE reads, holding one entry per CDR3 protein. The profile shows roughly 200,000 distinct CDR3 sequences, 10% to 15% of them singletons. Trimming removed 4 bases from V and 7 bases from J; junction bases left unmatched: 9. CDR1 MNHNS and CDR2 SASEGT come from the germline V gene. The CDR3 runs to 15 residues. On this clonotype: Its target is not known.

Study-wide results and caveats: For ankylosing spondylitis blood, a TCR beta motif of seven to nine highly homologous variants appeared characteristic.

This clonotype was sampled from a male donor with ankylosing spondylitis or in good health (not recorded which). The gene calls are TRBV6-1 and TRBJ2-1, with TRBD1 identical over 8 bases. The sequenced material came from blood, either unsorted or a sorted T cell fraction (not recorded which). The CDR3 reads CASSGGQGDKNEQFF. The CDR3 DNA follows: TGTGCCAGCAGTGGAGGACAGGGAGATAAGAATGAGCAGTTCTTC.